This TCR beta chain was profiled in a study of blood T cell repertoires in COVID-19. Study-level information: COVID-19 samples from acute and convalescent phases originated in the United States, Italy and Spain. Nucleic acid was either cDNA or gDNA, and it came from T cells, B-cell-depleted T cells, or PBMCs.

The CDR3 has 12 residues. The V gene lost 9 bases and the J gene lost 8 bases, with 16 bases spanning the gap. Germline V gene data show CDR1 as MGHDK and CDR2 as SYGVNS. TCRdb's copy holds only in-frame clones and misses some; the assay was immunoSEQ multiplex PCR. The top ten clones hold more than 3.5% of a sample with about 140,000 clones, around nine tenths of them seen once. This TCR derives from a woman aged 35 to 49 with acute or convalescent COVID-19. The chain carries TRBV25-1 and TRBJ1-1, with D possibly being TRBD1 (6 bases). Sequenced: peripheral blood. The CDR3 loop is CARKRRTAEAFF. The CDR3 coding sequence is TGTGCCAGAAAGAGGAGGACAGCCGAAGCTTTCTTT.